This T cell receptor (beta chain) was retrieved from a study of cytomegalovirus exposure and HLA in healthy donors. Notes on the study in general: Both high specificity and high sensitivity reportedly marked the classifier's diagnosis of cytomegalovirus status. Presence/absence analyses assumed roughly uniform sequencing depth across donors, which may not hold.

This PCR relied on a set of 60 Vbeta primers and 13 Jbeta primers. Study processing details: Among the unique TCR beta chains that a later analysis counted, about 86 million in all, 10 million to 11 million were shared. Generated by immunoSEQ multiplex PCR, the TCRdb table keeps only in-frame clones and is missing some. Clonal size and the V and J genes are those of that table, whereas D and trimming came from the DNA. The data show roughly 100,000 clones, about 69% seen once. A word on this clone: Its antigen is not known.

The CDR3 is made up of 16 amino acids. Unmatched junction bases numbered 7, after V lost 1 base and J lost 4 bases. CDR1 is SGHAT and CDR2 is FQNNGV in the germline V gene. V and J are TRBV11-2 and TRBJ1-3; 7 bases are shared with TRBD1. This sequence was found in a human donor in good health. Sequencing used PBMCs. The CDR3 DNA is TGTGCCAGCAGCTTAGGCCCACAGGGGAAAGGAAACACCATATATTTT. Translated, it gives CASSLGPQGKGNTIYF.